The next 15 T cell receptor beta chains were all read from a single sample in a study of T cells in Graves' hyperthyroidism and ophthalmopathy (dated by TCRdb to about 2019). Libraries were made using multiplex PCR. Sequencing was performed on an Illumina HiSeq 2000. The TCR beta CDR3 regions were amplified from RNA transcripts. For the first round of RT-PCR on the TCR CDR3, the HTBI primer set was used together with the Qiagen OneStep RT-PCR kit. TCRdb handled the public reads itself, with Q25 trimming in fastp and clone calling in MiXCR, and kept productive beta chains. Every distinct CDR3 protein forms one entry, paired with its most common genes and DNA. Within this sample are hundreds of thousands of distinct CDR3 sequences, with roughly 14% of them counted one time only. The ten largest account for around 4.5% of the sample. Sequencing was performed on blood. These TCRs come from a woman in her 40s with Graves' ophthalmopathy.

This rearrangement joins TRBV7-6 to TRBJ2-7, with D maybe TRBD1 (5 bases). Per germline, CDR1 SGHVS and CDR2 FNYEAQ. Trimming removed 4 bases at V and 4 bases at J, with 20 bases between. The CDR3 has 16 residues. The CDR3 protein is CASSSWSDISAYEQYF. The CDR3 bases are TGTGCCAGCAGCTCCTGGTCGGACATCTCAGCGTACGAGCAGTACTTC.

This clonotype was seen many times. The V gene is TRBV20-1, the J gene TRBJ2-7; no clear D gene. CDR1 is DFQATT and CDR2 is SNEGSKA in the germline V gene (reference sequence). The CDR3 extends over 12 amino acids. V was pared by 6 bases and J by 2 bases, with 11 bases between. Here the CDR3 DNA reads TGCAGTGCGGGTGACACTGCCTACGAGCAGTACTTC. The encoded protein is CSAGDTAYEQYF.

This clonotype was seen at least ten times. The chain recombines TRBV19 with TRBJ2-6; D remains ambiguous. V lost 5 bases to trimming and J lost 0 bases, with 14 bases between them. Germline CDR1 reads LNHDA; CDR2 reads SQIVND (reference sequence). The CDR3 spans 17 residues. In DNA form, the CDR3 reads TGTGCCAGTAGTCCTTCCACACCACTCTCTGGGGCCAACGTCCTGACTTTC. Amino acids: CASSPSTPLSGANVLTF.

The gene calls are TRBV14 and TRBJ1-1, with D unclear. Per germline, CDR1 SGHDN and CDR2 FVKESK. The length of the CDR3 is 11 residues. The V and J ends lost 7 bases and 5 bases respectively, with 8 bases between them. The CDR3 DNA is TGTGCCAGCACCCCTCTGACTGAAGCTTTCTTT. Protein sequence: CASTPLTEAFF.

V and J are TRBV5-1 and TRBJ1-6; 9 bases map to TRBD1. The CDR3 totals 15 residues. V shed 4 bases, J shed 9 bases, and the junction held 8 bases outside the gene matches. Germline V lookup: CDR1 SGHRS, CDR2 YFSETQ. CDR3 loop: CASSDGTGRGSPLHF. The CDR3 DNA is TGCGCCAGCAGCGACGGGACAGGGAGAGGTTCACCCCTCCACTTT.

This clonotype was found a few times. Possible read error: a much larger clone is one base away. This rearrangement joins TRBV20-1 to TRBJ2-7; unclear D gene. The CDR3 contains 12 residues. CDR1 is DFQATT and CDR2 is SNEGSKA in the germline V gene (reference sequence). CDR3 coding DNA: TGCAGTGCTAGTTTGCAGGTCTACGAGCGGTACTTC. Translation: CSASLQVYERYF.

This rearrangement joins TRBV5-6 to TRBJ2-3, with 7 positions matching TRBD2. Germline trimming cut 0 bases from V and 1 base from J; bases unmatched to any gene: 11. The CDR3 is made up of 18 amino acids. Germline loops: CDR1 SGHDT, CDR2 YYEEEE. The CDR3 coding sequence is TGTGCCAGCAGCTTGGTTCATTTGGGGCTAGCGGGCACAGATACGCAGTATTTT. Translating gives CASSLVHLGLAGTDTQYF.

This clonotype was recorded at least ten times. CDR3 sequence reads: CASRKQGVYEQYF. CDR3 nucleotides: TGTGCCAGCAGAAAACAGGGGGTTTACGAGCAGTACTTC. The V and J genes are TRBV28 and TRBJ2-7; 8 nucleotides agree with TRBD1. After removal of 6 bases from V and 4 bases from J, the junction contained 5 bases not matched to a gene. The V gene's germline CDR1 is MDHEN and CDR2 SYDVKM. The CDR3 length is 13 residues.

This rearrangement joins TRBV28 to TRBJ2-7, with D perhaps TRBD2 (7 bases). Trimming removed 6 bases at V and 1 base at J, with 22 bases between. The length of the CDR3 is 17 residues. CDR1 is MDHEN and CDR2 is SYDVKM in the germline V gene. The CDR3 sequence: CASSRNAGAGSSYEQYF. The CDR3, as DNA: TGTGCCAGCAGCCGCAACGCGGGGGCAGGGAGTTCCTACGAGCAGTACTTC.

This clonotype was seen at least ten times. The rearrangement links TRBV6-1 to TRBJ1-6; weak D call: TRBD1 (6 bases). The CDR3 consists of 15 residues. V was cut by 5 bases and J by 7 bases, with 15 bases left in between. Germline CDR1 and CDR2: MNHNS and SASEGT. The CDR3 DNA follows: TGTGCCAGCAGTCCAACGGGGGCCTGGAATTCACCCCTCCACTTT. It yields the protein CASSPTGAWNSPLHF.

This rearrangement joins TRBV28 to TRBJ2-7; 8 positions agree with TRBD1. Germline V gene lookup returns CDR1 MDHEN and CDR2 SYDVKM. The trim removed 9 bases at V and 0 bases at J, leaving 7 bases unmatched. This CDR3 is built from 14 residues. CDR3 sequence reads: CASTFGQGSYEQYF. The CDR3 nucleotides are TGTGCCAGTACTTTTGGACAGGGCTCCTACGAGCAGTACTTC.

This chain uses TRBV11-2 with TRBJ2-7; tentative D call: TRBD1 (5 bases). The CDR3 extends over 15 amino acids. Deletions cut 5 bases from V and 2 bases from J, with 16 bases between. Germline lookup yields CDR1 SGHAT and CDR2 FQNNGV. The chain's CDR3 is CASSQGVGPTYEQYF. CDR3 nucleotides: TGTGCCAGCAGCCAGGGCGTGGGCCCTACCTACGAGCAGTACTTC.

CDR3 nucleotides: TGTGCCAGTAGTATATGGGACAAGAGTAACTATGGCTACACCTTC. It is translated as CASSIWDKSNYGYTF. The V gene is TRBV19, the J gene TRBJ1-2; possible D gene TRBD1, 6 bases. Germline loops: CDR1 LNHDA, CDR2 SQIVND (reference sequence). Trimming left V 2 bases short and J 1 base short, with 11 bases between. This CDR3 is 15 amino acids long.

This clonotype was seen at least ten times. V is TRBV29-1 and J is TRBJ2-1, with D possibly matching TRBD2 (6 bases). The length of the CDR3 is 14 residues. Trimming took off 4 bases at V and 7 bases at J, with 17 bases between the two ends. Germline V gene sequence: CDR1 SQVTM, CDR2 ANQGSEA. The CDR3, as DNA: TGCAGCGTTGCTAGCGCCCTAAGGGATAATGAGCAGTTCTTC. Its protein is CSVASALRDNEQFF.

This clonotype has a single count. The chain uses TRBV27 and TRBJ1-2; 8 bases are shared with TRBD1. After removal of 6 bases from V and 1 base from J, the junction contained 4 bases not matched to a gene. The germline V gene has CDR1 MNHEY and CDR2 SMNVEV (reference sequence). The CDR3 totals 14 residues. CDR3 coding DNA: TGTGCCAGCAGGAGGACAGGGTTTAACTATGGCTACACCTTC. Its protein is CASRRTGFNYGYTF.